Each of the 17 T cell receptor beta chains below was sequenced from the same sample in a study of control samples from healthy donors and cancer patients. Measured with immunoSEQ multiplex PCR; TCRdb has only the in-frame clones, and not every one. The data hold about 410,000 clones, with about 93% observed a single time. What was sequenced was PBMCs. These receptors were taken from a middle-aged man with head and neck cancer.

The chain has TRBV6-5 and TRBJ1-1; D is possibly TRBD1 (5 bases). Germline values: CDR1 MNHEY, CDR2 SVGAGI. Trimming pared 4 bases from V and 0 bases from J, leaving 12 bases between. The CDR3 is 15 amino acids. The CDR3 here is CASSSMTVLNTEAFF. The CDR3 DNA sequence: TGTGCCAGCAGTTCCATGACAGTTCTGAACACTGAAGCTTTCTTT.

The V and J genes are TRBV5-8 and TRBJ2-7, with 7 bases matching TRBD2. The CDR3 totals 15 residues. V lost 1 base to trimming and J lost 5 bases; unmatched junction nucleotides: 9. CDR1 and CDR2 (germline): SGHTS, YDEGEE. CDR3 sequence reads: CASSLRREFVNEQYF. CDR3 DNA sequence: TGTGCCAGCAGCTTGAGGCGGGAGTTTGTGAACGAGCAGTACTTC.

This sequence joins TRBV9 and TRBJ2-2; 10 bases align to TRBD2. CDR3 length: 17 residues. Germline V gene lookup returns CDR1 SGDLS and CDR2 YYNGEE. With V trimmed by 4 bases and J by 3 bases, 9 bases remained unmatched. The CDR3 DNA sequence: TGTGCCAGCAGCCAACGAGTCCTAGCGGGGGACACCGGGGAGCTGTTTTTT. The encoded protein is CASSQRVLAGDTGELFF.

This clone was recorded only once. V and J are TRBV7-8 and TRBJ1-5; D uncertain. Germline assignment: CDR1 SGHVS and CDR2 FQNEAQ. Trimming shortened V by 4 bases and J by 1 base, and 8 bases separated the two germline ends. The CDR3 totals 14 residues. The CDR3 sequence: CASSSARSNQPQHF. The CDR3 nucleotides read TGTGCCAGCAGCTCGGCTCGAAGCAATCAGCCCCAGCATTTT. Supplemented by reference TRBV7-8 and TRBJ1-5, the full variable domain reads GAGVSQSPRYKVAKRGQDVALRCDPISGHVSLFWYQQALGQGPEFLTYFQNEAQLDKSGLPSDRFFAERPEGSVSTLKIQRTQQEDSAVYLCASSSARSNQPQHFGDGTRLSIL.

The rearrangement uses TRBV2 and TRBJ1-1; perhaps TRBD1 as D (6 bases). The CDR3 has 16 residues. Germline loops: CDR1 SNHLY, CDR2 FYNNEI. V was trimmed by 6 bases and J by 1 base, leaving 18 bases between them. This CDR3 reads CASRSSGRGWNTEAFF. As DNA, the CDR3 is TGTGCCAGCAGATCGTCCGGGAGGGGGTGGAACACTGAAGCTTTCTTT. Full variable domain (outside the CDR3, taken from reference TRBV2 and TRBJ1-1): EPEVTQTPSHQVTQMGQEVILRCVPISNHLYFYWYRQILGQKVEFLVSFYNNEISEKSEIFDDQFSVERPDGSNFTLKIRSTKLEDSAMYFCASRSSGRGWNTEAFFGQGTRLTVV.

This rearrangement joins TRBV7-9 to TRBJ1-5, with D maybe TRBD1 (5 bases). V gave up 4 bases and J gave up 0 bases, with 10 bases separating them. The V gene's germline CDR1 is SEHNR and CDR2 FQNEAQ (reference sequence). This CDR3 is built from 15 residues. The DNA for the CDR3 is TGTGCCAGCAGCTCCTCGCAGGGTAGCAATCAGCCCCAGCATTTT. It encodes CASSSSQGSNQPQHF. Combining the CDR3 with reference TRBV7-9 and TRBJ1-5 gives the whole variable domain DTGVSQNPRHKITKRGQNVTFRCDPISEHNRLYWYRQTLGQGPEFLTYFQNEAQLEKSRLLSDRFSAERPKGSFSTLEIQRTEQGDSAMYLCASSSSQGSNQPQHFGDGTRLSIL.

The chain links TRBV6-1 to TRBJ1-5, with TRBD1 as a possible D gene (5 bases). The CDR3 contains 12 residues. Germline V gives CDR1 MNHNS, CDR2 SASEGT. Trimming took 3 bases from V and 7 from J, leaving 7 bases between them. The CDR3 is CASSEGDQPQHF. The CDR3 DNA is TGTGCCAGCAGTGAGGGGGACCAGCCCCAGCATTTT.

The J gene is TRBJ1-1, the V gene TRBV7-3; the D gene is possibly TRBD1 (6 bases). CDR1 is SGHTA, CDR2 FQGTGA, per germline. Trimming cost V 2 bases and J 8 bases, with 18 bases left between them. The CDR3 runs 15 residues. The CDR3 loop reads CASSLLGQGTPEAFF. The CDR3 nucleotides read TGTGCCAGCAGCTTACTGGGTCAGGGGACGCCGGAAGCTTTCTTT. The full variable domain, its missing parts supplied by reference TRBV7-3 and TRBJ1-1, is GAGVSQTPSNKVTEKGKYVELRCDPISGHTALYWYRQSLGQGPEFLIYFQGTGAADDSGLPNDRFFAVRPEGSVSTLKIQRTERGDSAVYLCASSLLGQGTPEAFFGQGTRLTVV.

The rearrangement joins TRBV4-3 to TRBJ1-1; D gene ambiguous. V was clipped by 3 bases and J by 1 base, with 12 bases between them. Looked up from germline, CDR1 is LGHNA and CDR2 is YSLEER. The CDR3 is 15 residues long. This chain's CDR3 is CASSQELGKNTEAFF. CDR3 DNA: TGCGCCAGCAGCCAGGAGCTCGGTAAGAACACTGAAGCTTTCTTT.

The CDR3, as DNA: TGTGCCAGCAGCTCCGGTATACAGCGCTCCTATAATTCACCCCTCCACTTT. Protein: CASSSGIQRSYNSPLHF. The chain recombines TRBV5-4 with TRBJ1-6; D ambiguous. Trimming shortened V by 3 bases and J by 0 bases, and 13 bases separated the two germline ends. The germline gives CDR1 SGHNT, CDR2 YYREEE (reference sequence). The CDR3 has 17 residues.

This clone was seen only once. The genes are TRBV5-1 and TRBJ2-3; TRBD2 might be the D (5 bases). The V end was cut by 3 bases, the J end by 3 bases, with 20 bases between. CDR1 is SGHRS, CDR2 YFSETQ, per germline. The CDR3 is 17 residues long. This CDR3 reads CASSSKLGALITDTQYF. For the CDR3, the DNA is TGCGCCAGCAGCTCTAAACTGGGAGCCTTAATTACAGATACGCAGTATTTT.

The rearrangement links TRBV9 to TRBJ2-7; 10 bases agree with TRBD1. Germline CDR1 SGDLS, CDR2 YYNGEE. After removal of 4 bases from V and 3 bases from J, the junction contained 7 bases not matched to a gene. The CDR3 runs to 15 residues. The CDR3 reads CASSSRDRGNYEQYF. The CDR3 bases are TGTGCCAGCAGCTCCCGGGACAGGGGAAACTACGAGCAGTACTTC.

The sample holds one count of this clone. Here the CDR3 reads CASSETNTGELFF. In DNA form, the CDR3 reads TGTGCCAGCAGCGAAACAAACACCGGGGAGCTGTTTTTT. The chain combines TRBV7-8 with TRBJ2-2; D ambiguous. Germline V gene data show CDR1 as SGHVS and CDR2 as FQNEAQ. This CDR3 region has 13 residues. Trimming pared 5 bases from V and 2 bases from J, leaving 6 bases between.

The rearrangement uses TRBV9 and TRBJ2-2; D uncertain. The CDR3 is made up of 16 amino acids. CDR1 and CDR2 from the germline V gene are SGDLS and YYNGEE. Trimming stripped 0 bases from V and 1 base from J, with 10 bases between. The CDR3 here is CASSVDRKENTGELFF. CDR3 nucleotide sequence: TGTGCCAGCAGCGTAGACCGGAAAGAGAACACCGGGGAGCTGTTTTTT.

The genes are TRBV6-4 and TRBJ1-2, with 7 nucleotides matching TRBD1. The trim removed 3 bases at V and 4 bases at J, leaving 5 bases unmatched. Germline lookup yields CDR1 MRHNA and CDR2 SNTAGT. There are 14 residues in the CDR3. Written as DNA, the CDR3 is TGTGCCAGCAGTGAGGAACCAGGGGGCTATGGCTACACCTTC. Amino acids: CASSEEPGGYGYTF.

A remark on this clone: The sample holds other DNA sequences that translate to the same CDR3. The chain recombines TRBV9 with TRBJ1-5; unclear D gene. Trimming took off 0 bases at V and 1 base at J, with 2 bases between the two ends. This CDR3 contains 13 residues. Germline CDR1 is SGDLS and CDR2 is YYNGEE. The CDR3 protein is CASSVGSNQPQHF. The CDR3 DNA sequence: TGTGCCAGCAGCGTAGGGAGCAATCAGCCCCAGCATTTT.

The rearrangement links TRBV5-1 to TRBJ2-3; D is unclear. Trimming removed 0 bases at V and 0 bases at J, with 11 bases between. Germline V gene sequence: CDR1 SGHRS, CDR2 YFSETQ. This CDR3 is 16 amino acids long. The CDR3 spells CASSLVGNPSTDTQYF. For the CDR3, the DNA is TGCGCCAGCAGCTTGGTTGGTAACCCTAGCACAGATACGCAGTATTTT. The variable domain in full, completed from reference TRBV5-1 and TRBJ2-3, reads KAGVTQTPRYLIKTRGQQVTLSCSPISGHRSVSWYQQTPGQGLQFLFEYFSETQRNKGNFPGRFSGRQFSNSRSEMNVSTLELGDSALYLCASSLVGNPSTDTQYFGPGTRLTVL.